These T cell receptor beta chains were read from a single sample in a study of CD8 T cells in Susac syndrome. TCRdb re-called the immunoSEQ multiplex PCR reads through MiXCR, storing one row per CDR3 protein. The sample has approximately 210,000 distinct CDR3 sequences, 94% seen once. Sequences were obtained from CD4+ T cells from PBMCs. The receptors here all came from a human donor with Susac syndrome. Each CDR3 is given with its conserved first and last residue. The D gene is left open where the match is weak. Size values are once, few and many counts, or a class for expanded clones, and some rows have none.

D gene | J gene | clone size | CDR3 length | V gene | CDR3 protein | CDR3 DNA
NA | TRBJ1-1 | NA | 12 | TRBV20-1 | CSASRDRPEAFF | TGCAGTGCTAGTAGGGACCGCCCTGAAGCTTTCTTT
NA | TRBJ2-7 | NA | 11 | TRBV29-1 | CSVEEGTEQYF | TGCAGCGTTGAAGAAGGGACTGAGCAGTACTTC
TRBD1 | TRBJ2-3 | NA | 18 | TRBV4-2 | CASSQLGQAISSTDTQYF | TGTGCCAGCAGCCAACTAGGACAGGCCATCTCTAGCACAGATACGCAGTATTTT
NA | TRBJ2-5 | NA | 13 | TRBV11-1 | CASSPTTGETQYF | TGTGCCAGCAGCCCGACAACCGGGGAGACCCAGTACTTC
TRBD1 | TRBJ1-2 | NA | 15 | TRBV9 | CASSVQGAFNYGYTF | TGTGCCAGCAGCGTACAGGGGGCGTTCAACTATGGCTACACCTTC
NA | TRBJ1-6 | NA | 16 | TRBV6-5 | CASSSGDRPYNSPLHF | TGTGCCAGCAGTTCTGGAGACAGGCCCTATAATTCACCCCTCCACTTT
NA | TRBJ2-5 | NA | 12 | TRBV5-1 | CASSFISETQYF | TGCGCCAGCAGCTTCATCTCGGAGACCCAGTACTTC
TRBD1 | TRBJ2-1 | once | 11 | TRBV9 | CASSARAGGFF | TGTGCCAGCAGCGCCCGGGCAGGGGGTTTCTTC
TRBD2 | TRBJ2-3 | NA | 16 | TRBV20-1 | CSASRLAGGLTDTQYF | TGCAGTGCTAGCCGACTAGCGGGGGGGTTGACAGATACGCAGTATTTT
NA | TRBJ1-1 | NA | 12 | TRBV20-1 | CSARDWGTEAFF | TGCAGTGCTAGAGACTGGGGTACTGAAGCTTTCTTT
NA | TRBJ1-3 | NA | 14 | TRBV7-8 | CASSWGPGGNTIYF | TGTGCCAGCAGCTGGGGACCTGGAGGAAACACCATATATTTT
NA | TRBJ1-2 | NA | 13 | TRBV7-2 | CASSLPSPYGYTF | TGTGCCAGCAGCTTACCTTCCCCCTATGGCTACACCTTC
NA | TRBJ1-1 | NA | 13 | TRBV30 | CAWNFRDNTEAFF | TGTGCCTGGAACTTCAGGGATAACACTGAAGCTTTCTTT
NA | TRBJ1-5 | NA | 13 | TRBV30 | CAWSAGVDQPQHF | TGTGCCTGGAGCGCAGGGGTTGATCAGCCCCAGCATTTT
NA | TRBJ2-7 | NA | 14 | TRBV28 | CASSYRSLVNEQYF | TGTGCCAGCAGTTATCGCAGTCTCGTTAACGAGCAGTACTTC
TRBD1 | TRBJ2-3 | NA | 14 | TRBV19 | CASRDRGGSDTQYF | TGTGCCAGTAGAGACAGGGGTGGGTCAGATACGCAGTATTTT
NA | TRBJ2-5 | NA | 13 | TRBV29-1 | CSVRLDGQETQYF | TGCAGCGTCCGACTGGACGGTCAAGAGACCCAGTACTTC
NA | TRBJ2-1 | NA | 14 | TRBV5-1 | CASCPDTLYNEQFF | TGCGCCAGCTGTCCGGACACTTTATACAATGAGCAGTTCTTC
NA | TRBJ1-4 | NA | 14 | TRBV12-3/TRBV12-4 | CASSLAQAPEKLFF | TGTGCCAGCAGTTTGGCACAGGCCCCTGAAAAACTGTTTTTT
NA | TRBJ2-2 | NA | 14 | TRBV15 | CATSEQSNTGELFF | TGTGCCACCAGCGAACAATCGAACACCGGGGAGCTGTTTTTT
TRBD2 | TRBJ2-7 | NA | 15 | TRBV7-9 | CASSPLAGATYEQYF | TGTGCCAGCAGCCCTCTAGCGGGGGCCACCTACGAGCAGTACTTC
NA | TRBJ2-5 | NA | 12 | TRBV7-2 | CASSLRGETQYF | TGTGCCAGCAGCTTAAGGGGGGAGACCCAGTACTTC
TRBD1 | TRBJ2-5 | NA | 14 | TRBV7-7 | CASSARTGDETQYF | TGTGCTAGCAGCGCCCGGACAGGGGACGAGACCCAGTACTTC
NA | TRBJ2-1 | NA | 12 | TRBV7-6 | CASSLATIEQFF | TGTGCCAGCAGCTTAGCTACAATTGAGCAGTTCTTC
TRBD2 | TRBJ2-1 | few | 15 | TRBV5-1 | CASSLVGGASNEQFF | TGCGCCAGCAGCTTGGTCGGGGGGGCCTCCAATGAGCAGTTCTTC
TRBD1 | TRBJ2-2 | NA | 18 | TRBV12-3/TRBV12-4 | CASRLTSGTGLDTGELFF | TGTGCCAGCAGGCTCACCTCCGGGACAGGGCTAGACACCGGGGAGCTGTTTTTT
NA | TRBJ2-7 | NA | 16 | TRBV4-1 | CASSQGAREGEDEQYF | TGCGCCAGCAGCCAAGGGGCCAGGGAAGGGGAGGACGAGCAGTACTTC
NA | TRBJ2-1 | NA | 15 | TRBV6-5 | CASKPGTRSYNEQFF | TGTGCCAGCAAACCCGGGACACGGTCCTACAATGAGCAGTTCTTC
NA | TRBJ1-2 | NA | 15 | TRBV6-6 | CASSPQEGLGYGYTF | TGTGCCAGCAGTCCCCAGGAGGGGCTAGGCTATGGCTACACCTTC
NA | TRBJ1-1 | NA | 13 | TRBV29-1 | CSVESGAGTEAFF | TGCAGCGTCGAATCAGGGGCTGGGACTGAAGCTTTCTTT
NA | TRBJ1-1 | NA | 13 | TRBV20-1 | CSVQRTGRTEAFF | TGCAGTGTGCAGAGAACAGGGCGAACTGAAGCTTTCTTT
NA | TRBJ1-2 | once | 14 | TRBV2 | CASTPGKGYYGYTF | TGTGCCAGCACTCCAGGGAAAGGGTACTATGGCTACACCTTC
NA | TRBJ2-7 | NA | 14 | TRBV2 | CATRAGESSYEQYF | TGTGCCACCCGAGCGGGTGAGAGCTCCTACGAGCAGTACTTC
TRBD2 | TRBJ2-5 | NA | 13 | TRBV20-1 | CSASSGGAETQYF | TGCAGTGCGAGCAGCGGGGGGGCGGAGACCCAGTACTTC
TRBD1 | TRBJ1-2 | NA | 16 | TRBV6-5 | CASSYGRRSGGGGYTF | TGTGCCAGCAGTTACGGAAGACGGTCAGGGGGCGGTGGCTACACCTTC
TRBD1 | TRBJ1-4 | once | 15 | TRBV27 | CASTHRGRGDEKLFF | TGTGCCAGCACACACAGGGGGCGGGGTGATGAAAAACTGTTTTTT
NA | TRBJ2-5 | NA | 12 | TRBV9 | CASGPLMETQYF | TGTGCCAGCGGGCCGCTCATGGAGACCCAGTACTTC
NA | TRBJ1-6 | NA | 13 | TRBV7-6 | CASSSLYNSPLHF | TGTGCCAGCAGCTCCCTTTATAATTCACCCCTCCACTTT
NA | TRBJ2-1 | NA | 18 | TRBV7-2 | CASSSGWPTAGAANEQFF | TGTGCCAGCAGCTCCGGCTGGCCGACGGCGGGGGCTGCTAATGAGCAGTTCTTC
NA | TRBJ1-2 | NA | 15 | TRBV30 | CAWSADFWALNGYTF | TGTGCCTGGAGTGCAGATTTTTGGGCCTTAAATGGCTACACCTTC